The clone carrying this T cell receptor (beta chain) was detected only a few times. What it recognizes is unknown. The sample is drawn from a study of lymphopenia after photon versus proton radiotherapy. Germline CDR1 is GTSNPN and CDR2 is SVGIG (reference sequence). The CDR3 runs 15 residues. Trimming left V 2 bases short and J 1 base short, with 14 bases between. Points from the study as a whole: Oligoclonal CD8+ Temra expansion after nadir drove photon patients' diversity drop. Relative stability marked proton patients; photon patients lost diversity and naive cells. In patients who died, overall survival fell as post-nadir TCR diversity dropped more.

The method was immunoSEQ multiplex PCR; TCRdb's version includes in-frame clones alone and lacks a portion of them. The profile shows around 35,000 clones, 85% of them singletons. The genes are TRBV30 and TRBJ1-1; D remains ambiguous. This TCR derives from a man aged 50-60 years with gastric cancer. The starting material was peripheral blood, obtained from a patient treated with photon-based radiotherapy. The chain's CDR3 is CAWSRIGRRNTEAFF. The CDR3 DNA reads TGTGCCTGGAGTCGAATCGGACGGAGGAACACTGAAGCTTTCTTT.